This is a list of T cell receptor beta chains from one sample in a study of CD8 T cells in ankylosing spondylitis. TCRdb re-analysed the 5' RACE reads in MiXCR, keeping a single row per CDR3 protein. The sample holds 150,000 to 200,000 distinct CDR3 sequences, around 10% seen once. Sequenced: blood, either unsorted or a sorted T cell fraction (not recorded which). The receptor source for this set is a male donor with ankylosing spondylitis or in good health (not recorded which). Both conserved end residues are part of each CDR3. Each record gives: CDR3 protein, CDR3 DNA, D gene, J gene, clone size, V gene. The D gene is left open where the match is weak. Part of the rows lack a size; the others show once, few, many or a class for expanded clones.

CDR3 protein: CATSREGGTDTQYF
CDR3 DNA: TGCGCCACCTCCCGGGAGGGAGGAACAGATACGCAGTATTTT
D gene: TRBD2
J gene: TRBJ2-3
clone size: many
V gene: TRBV5-1

CDR3 protein: CASSPHLLTGEDQPQHF
CDR3 DNA: TGTGCCAGCAGTCCGCACTTGTTGACAGGGGAGGATCAGCCCCAGCATTTT
D gene: TRBD1
J gene: TRBJ1-5
clone size: once
V gene: TRBV2

CDR3 protein: CASSMGRDNNEQFF
CDR3 DNA: TGTGCCAGTAGTATGGGACGGGATAACAATGAGCAGTTCTTC
D gene: NA
J gene: TRBJ2-1
clone size: many
V gene: TRBV19

CDR3 protein: CSASSISGGVTDTQYF
CDR3 DNA: TGCAGTGCTAGCTCAATTAGCGGGGGGGTGACAGATACGCAGTATTTT
D gene: TRBD2
J gene: TRBJ2-3
clone size: many
V gene: TRBV20-1

CDR3 protein: CATSSGGTSGKTQYF
CDR3 DNA: TGTGCCACCAGTTCTGGGGGGACTAGCGGTAAGACGCAGTATTTT
D gene: TRBD2
J gene: TRBJ2-3
clone size: few
V gene: TRBV15

CDR3 protein: CASSLLGQGQSYEQYF
CDR3 DNA: TGCGCCAGCAGCCTCTTGGGGCAGGGGCAATCCTACGAGCAGTACTTC
D gene: NA
J gene: TRBJ2-7
clone size: many
V gene: TRBV5-1

CDR3 protein: CASSRAFEGGNQPQHF
CDR3 DNA: TGTGCCAGCTCACGGGCATTCGAGGGGGGCAATCAGCCCCAGCATTTT
D gene: NA
J gene: TRBJ1-5
clone size: few
V gene: TRBV18

CDR3 protein: CASSRPGSYNEQFF
CDR3 DNA: TGCGCCAGCAGCCGACCGGGATCATACAATGAGCAGTTCTTC
D gene: NA
J gene: TRBJ2-1
clone size: many
V gene: TRBV4-1

CDR3 protein: CSVERVSYNEQFF
CDR3 DNA: TGCAGCGTTGAGCGAGTCTCGTACAATGAGCAGTTCTTC
D gene: NA
J gene: TRBJ2-1
clone size: few
V gene: TRBV29-1

CDR3 protein: CASRPARMNTEAFF
CDR3 DNA: TGTGCCAGCCGGCCAGCAAGAATGAACACTGAAGCTTTCTTT
D gene: NA
J gene: TRBJ1-1
clone size: many
V gene: TRBV6-1

CDR3 protein: CASRRQGVSSYNEQFF
CDR3 DNA: TGTGCCAGCAGACGACAGGGCGTGAGCTCCTACAATGAGCAGTTCTTC
D gene: TRBD1
J gene: TRBJ2-1
clone size: many
V gene: TRBV6-1

CDR3 protein: CASSPRSDGTSYNEQFF
CDR3 DNA: TGTGCCAGCAGCCCCAGGTCAGACGGGACCTCCTACAATGAGCAGTTCTTC
D gene: NA
J gene: TRBJ2-1
clone size: many
V gene: TRBV5-5

CDR3 protein: CASSLGQGEVSGNTIYF
CDR3 DNA: TGCGCCAGCAGCTTGGGACAGGGCGAAGTCTCTGGAAACACCATATATTTT
D gene: TRBD1
J gene: TRBJ1-3
clone size: NA
V gene: TRBV5-1

CDR3 protein: CSAETRLAGGVETQYF
CDR3 DNA: TGCAGTGCAGAGACAAGACTAGCGGGAGGAGTAGAGACCCAGTACTTC
D gene: TRBD2
J gene: TRBJ2-5
clone size: NA
V gene: TRBV20-1

CDR3 protein: CASSLALRGLGAQETQYF
CDR3 DNA: TGTGCCAGCAGCTTGGCTCTAAGGGGACTCGGCGCACAAGAGACCCAGTACTTC
D gene: NA
J gene: TRBJ2-5
clone size: many
V gene: TRBV5-5

CDR3 protein: CASSLRTAADTQYF
CDR3 DNA: TGTGCCAGCAGCTTAAGAACGGCGGCAGATACGCAGTATTTT
D gene: NA
J gene: TRBJ2-3
clone size: few
V gene: TRBV7-6

CDR3 protein: CATTGTANSPLHF
CDR3 DNA: TGTGCCACTACGGGGACAGCCAATTCACCCCTCCACTTT
D gene: TRBD1
J gene: TRBJ1-6
clone size: many
V gene: TRBV12-3/TRBV12-4

CDR3 protein: CASSDVGGTDYGYTF
CDR3 DNA: TGTGCCAGCAGCGACGTGGGGGGGACGGACTATGGCTACACCTTC
D gene: NA
J gene: TRBJ1-2
clone size: NA
V gene: TRBV6-1

CDR3 protein: CASSWDREGTQYF
CDR3 DNA: TGCGCCAGCAGCTGGGACAGGGAGGGGACCCAGTACTTC
D gene: TRBD1
J gene: TRBJ2-5
clone size: few
V gene: TRBV5-1

CDR3 protein: CASSPGTGEGRNTEAFF
CDR3 DNA: TGTGCCAGCAGCCCCGGGACAGGGGAGGGTCGAAACACTGAAGCTTTCTTT
D gene: TRBD1
J gene: TRBJ1-1
clone size: many
V gene: TRBV9

CDR3 protein: CSVPGPSQETQYF
CDR3 DNA: TGCAGCGTGCCGGGACCATCACAAGAGACCCAGTACTTC
D gene: NA
J gene: TRBJ2-5
clone size: NA
V gene: TRBV29-1

CDR3 protein: CASSGGVGNTEAFF
CDR3 DNA: TGCGCCAGCAGCGGCGGGGTAGGGAACACTGAAGCTTTCTTT
D gene: NA
J gene: TRBJ1-1
clone size: NA
V gene: TRBV5-1

CDR3 protein: CASSPHRDSLRAGELFF
CDR3 DNA: TGTGCCAGCAGCCCCCACCGGGACTCCCTCCGGGCCGGGGAGCTGTTTTTT
D gene: NA
J gene: TRBJ2-2
clone size: few
V gene: TRBV11-2

CDR3 protein: CASSWGSTASTGELLF
CDR3 DNA: TGCGCCAGCAGCTGGGGGTCTACCGCGAGTACCGGGGAGCTGCTTTTT
D gene: NA
J gene: TRBJ2-2
clone size: NA
V gene: TRBV5-1

CDR3 protein: CASSRDRTNQPQHF
CDR3 DNA: TGTGCCAGCTCACGGGACAGGACCAATCAGCCCCAGCATTTT
D gene: TRBD1
J gene: TRBJ1-5
clone size: NA
V gene: TRBV18

CDR3 protein: CASSSTGISNQPQHF
CDR3 DNA: TGTGCCAGCAGTTCGACAGGGATCAGCAATCAGCCCCAGCATTTT
D gene: TRBD1
J gene: TRBJ1-5
clone size: many
V gene: TRBV12-3/TRBV12-4

CDR3 protein: CASSLMSSANSYNEQFF
CDR3 DNA: TGCGCCAGCAGTCTGATGTCTAGCGCAAACTCCTACAATGAGCAGTTCTTC
D gene: NA
J gene: TRBJ2-1
clone size: many
V gene: TRBV5-1

CDR3 protein: CASSGTGGSNTEAFF
CDR3 DNA: TGTGCCAGCAGTGGGACAGGGGGATCGAACACTGAAGCTTTCTTT
D gene: TRBD1
J gene: TRBJ1-1
clone size: many
V gene: TRBV12-3/TRBV12-4

CDR3 protein: CASSLAPPGGSRTEAFF
CDR3 DNA: TGTGCCAGCAGCTTAGCCCCCCCCGGGGGAAGTAGGACTGAAGCTTTCTTT
D gene: NA
J gene: TRBJ1-1
clone size: NA
V gene: TRBV7-6

CDR3 protein: CAWSRPGELFF
CDR3 DNA: TGTGCCTGGTCGCGACCCGGGGAGCTGTTTTTT
D gene: NA
J gene: TRBJ2-2
clone size: once
V gene: TRBV30

CDR3 protein: CASTRQGTGELFF
CDR3 DNA: TGCGCCAGCACGAGACAGGGGACCGGGGAGCTGTTTTTT
D gene: TRBD1
J gene: TRBJ2-2
clone size: many
V gene: TRBV5-1

CDR3 protein: CASSSKGYNEQFF
CDR3 DNA: TGTGCCAGCAGCTCAAAAGGCTACAATGAGCAGTTCTTC
D gene: NA
J gene: TRBJ2-1
clone size: NA
V gene: TRBV12-3/TRBV12-4

CDR3 protein: CSVLGQLQETQYF
CDR3 DNA: TGCAGCGTATTGGGACAGCTCCAAGAGACCCAGTACTTC
D gene: TRBD1
J gene: TRBJ2-5
clone size: many
V gene: TRBV29-1

CDR3 protein: CASRGTDYEQYF
CDR3 DNA: TGTGCCAGCAGGGGGACAGATTACGAGCAGTACTTC
D gene: TRBD1
J gene: TRBJ2-7
clone size: NA
V gene: TRBV7-9

CDR3 protein: CASSQNTHGYTF
CDR3 DNA: TGTGCCAGCAGCCAAAACACGCATGGCTACACCTTC
D gene: NA
J gene: TRBJ1-2
clone size: many
V gene: TRBV14

CDR3 protein: CASSLSGSTTEAFF
CDR3 DNA: TGCGCCAGCAGCTTGTCGGGTTCAACCACTGAAGCTTTCTTT
D gene: NA
J gene: TRBJ1-1
clone size: many
V gene: TRBV5-1

CDR3 protein: CASSLFGGVNTGELFF
CDR3 DNA: TGTGCCAGCAGCTTATTCGGTGGGGTAAACACCGGGGAGCTGTTTTTT
D gene: NA
J gene: TRBJ2-2
clone size: many
V gene: TRBV11-2

CDR3 protein: CASNNYGGTEAFF
CDR3 DNA: TGTGCCAGCAATAACTATGGGGGGACTGAAGCTTTCTTT
D gene: NA
J gene: TRBJ1-1
clone size: many
V gene: TRBV6-5

CDR3 protein: CASSSGQGRPANYGYTF
CDR3 DNA: TGTGCCAGCAGCTCAGGACAGGGGCGCCCGGCTAACTATGGCTACACCTTC
D gene: TRBD1
J gene: TRBJ1-2
clone size: many
V gene: TRBV7-8

CDR3 protein: CASSLGLAGPSYNEQFF
CDR3 DNA: TGCGCCAGCAGCCTGGGACTAGCGGGTCCCTCCTACAATGAGCAGTTCTTC
D gene: TRBD2
J gene: TRBJ2-1
clone size: many
V gene: TRBV5-1

CDR3 protein: CASSATPNTGELFF
CDR3 DNA: TGCGCCAGCAGCGCCACCCCTAACACCGGGGAGCTGTTTTTT
D gene: NA
J gene: TRBJ2-2
clone size: few
V gene: TRBV5-1

CDR3 protein: CASSDRSQETQYF
CDR3 DNA: TGTGCCAGCAGTGACAGGTCCCAAGAGACCCAGTACTTC
D gene: NA
J gene: TRBJ2-5
clone size: many
V gene: TRBV7-9

CDR3 protein: CASSGQGAAETQYF
CDR3 DNA: TGCGCCAGCAGCGGACAGGGGGCGGCTGAGACCCAGTACTTC
D gene: TRBD1
J gene: TRBJ2-5
clone size: many
V gene: TRBV5-1